Listed below are T cell receptor beta chains from one sample, sequenced in a study of monozygotic twins with inflammatory bowel disease. TCRdb re-called the 5' RACE reads, yielding one record per CDR3 amino acid sequence without DNA. The listing records over 350,000 distinct CDR3 sequences. Sequenced material: blood. The receptors stem from a human donor with ulcerative colitis or Crohn's disease, or a healthy co-twin of an affected twin (not recorded which). The CDR3 runs from the conserved cysteine through the conserved F or W. Fields, in order: J gene, V gene, CDR3 protein.

j_call: TRBJ1-2; v_call: TRBV4-3; cdr3_aa: CASSQDRTSGYGYTF
j_call: TRBJ1-2; v_call: TRBV2; cdr3_aa: CASRSQGGDGYTF
j_call: TRBJ1-2; v_call: TRBV14; cdr3_aa: CASSQDQQVVYGYTF
j_call: TRBJ2-7; v_call: TRBV10-3; cdr3_aa: CASQGEAYEQYF
j_call: TRBJ2-3; v_call: TRBV5-1; cdr3_aa: CASSFVSDTQYF
j_call: TRBJ2-7; v_call: TRBV20-1; cdr3_aa: CSARVAFQQYF
j_call: TRBJ2-3; v_call: TRBV7-3; cdr3_aa: CASSSTGGYGTDTQYF
j_call: TRBJ2-3; v_call: TRBV5-6; cdr3_aa: CASSLERGGASTDTQYF
j_call: TRBJ2-5; v_call: TRBV4-3; cdr3_aa: CASSQEVTQETQYF
j_call: TRBJ1-4; v_call: TRBV7-7; cdr3_aa: CASSPLWPSYSTNEKLFF